Described below is a single T cell receptor (beta chain) sequence and its context. Its cognate antigen is unknown. The sample comes from a study of T cell repertoires in cytomegalovirus infection. In the study overall: An indication of both CMV infection and matching HLA type came from public TCR beta signatures.

The CDR3 runs 15 residues. Per the germline V gene, CDR1 is SGHRS and CDR2 is YFSETQ. J lost 3 bases, V lost 3 bases, and 7 bases had no gene match. MiXCR, run by TCRdb on the reads, gives a single entry per CDR3 protein. The sample holds fewer than 1,000,000 distinct CDR3 sequences, 30% to 40% seen once. Material: cultured CD8+ T cells from PBMCs, obtained from culture after CMV antigen stimulation. The clonotype was recovered from a human donor in good health (CMV status not recorded). Some clones in this sample may be carry-over from other donors' samples. The gene calls are TRBV5-1 and TRBJ2-3; 7 positions agree with TRBD2. CDR3 sequence (DNA): TGCGCCAGCAGCTCTGGACTAGGTGATACAGATACGCAGTATTTT. Its translation is CASSSGLGDTDTQYF.